This TCR beta chain was obtained from a study of radiation and T cells in renal cell carcinoma. Regarding the study as a whole: Compared with controls, irradiated tumors had more, larger dominant CDR3 motifs.

Profiled with immunoSEQ multiplex PCR; TCRdb holds only in-frame clones, not every one. The sample has 20,000 to 25,000 clones, less than 55% seen once. The treatment is: treatment-naive control, cytoreductive nephrectomy. Germline values: CDR1 DFQATT, CDR2 SNEGSKA (reference sequence). The CDR3 sequence is 11 residues long. V lost 5 bases, J lost 6 bases, and 10 bases lay in between. With respect to this clone: What it binds is unknown.

The clonotype was recovered from a human donor with renal cell carcinoma. The sequenced sample was tumor tissue, obtained from a patient whose treatment was nephrectomy without radiotherapy. This chain uses TRBV20-1 with TRBJ1-1; D not certain. The CDR3 nucleotides are TGCAGTGCTGCACCCACCGCTGAAGCTTTCTTT. Protein sequence: CSAAPTAEAFF.